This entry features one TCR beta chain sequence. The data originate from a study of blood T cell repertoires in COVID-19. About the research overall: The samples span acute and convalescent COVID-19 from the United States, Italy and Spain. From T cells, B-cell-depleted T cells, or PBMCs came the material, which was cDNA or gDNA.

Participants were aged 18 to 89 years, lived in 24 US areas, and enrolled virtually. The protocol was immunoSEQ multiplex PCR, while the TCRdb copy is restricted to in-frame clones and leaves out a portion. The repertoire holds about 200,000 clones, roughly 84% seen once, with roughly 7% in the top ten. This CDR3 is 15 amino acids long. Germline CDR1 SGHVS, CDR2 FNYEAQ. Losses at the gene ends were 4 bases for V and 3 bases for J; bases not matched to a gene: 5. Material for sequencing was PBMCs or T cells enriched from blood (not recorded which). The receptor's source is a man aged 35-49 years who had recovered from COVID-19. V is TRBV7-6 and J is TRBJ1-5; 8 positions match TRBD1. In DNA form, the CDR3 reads TGTGCCAGCAGCTCGCAGACAGGGGTCAATCAGCCCCAGCATTTT. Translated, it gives CASSSQTGVNQPQHF.